A single sample is the source of the 23 T cell receptor beta chains below, sequenced in a study of OX40 agonist ivuxolimab in advanced cancers. Sequenced by immunoSEQ multiplex PCR; TCRdb stores in-frame clones only, minus some. This table holds under 100,000 clones, around 91% found once. The starting material was CD4+ or CD8+ T cells sorted from blood, obtained in a trial of the OX40 agonist ivuxolimab. These receptors were taken from an adult with an advanced solid tumor such as melanoma, head and neck, liver or kidney cancer.

V and J are TRBV7-2 and TRBJ2-1; a possible D gene is TRBD2 (6 bases). Germline CDR1 and CDR2: SGHTA and FQGNSA. V dropped 5 bases and J dropped 3 bases, with 14 bases sitting between them. This CDR3 is 15 amino acids long. Written as DNA, the CDR3 is TGTGCCAGCAGCCCCTACGGGACTTACTACAATGAGCAGTTCTTC. Its protein product is CASSPYGTYYNEQFF.

The V gene is TRBV19, the J gene TRBJ1-5; 7 bases line up with TRBD1. Germline V gene data show CDR1 as LNHDA and CDR2 as SQIVND (reference sequence). This CDR3 spans 18 amino acids. V was pared by 5 bases and J by 0 bases, with 13 bases of the junction left unmatched. Here the CDR3 DNA reads TGTGCCAGTAGTGTTAAAAGCGGGACAGTTTATAGCAATCAGCCCCAGCATTTT. Protein: CASSVKSGTVYSNQPQHF.

The chain employs TRBV19 and TRBJ1-3; D unresolved. Trimming took 4 bases from V and 0 from J, leaving 13 bases between them. This CDR3 is built from 16 residues. CDR1 is LNHDA and CDR2 is SQIVND in the germline V gene (reference sequence). Here the CDR3 DNA reads TGTGCCAGTAGTAGCCTGGTATCGAGCTCTGGAAACACCATATATTTT. It is translated as CASSSLVSSSGNTIYF.

The chain uses TRBV7-8 and TRBJ1-1; D might be TRBD1 (5 bases). Trimming cost V 6 bases and J 1 base, with 12 bases left between them. Germline values: CDR1 SGHVS, CDR2 FQNEAQ. This CDR3 has 14 residues. The DNA of the CDR3 is TGTGCCAGCAGGGGGGGATTGGGGAACACTGAAGCTTTCTTT. As protein: CASRGGLGNTEAFF.

The rearrangement joins TRBV5-4 to TRBJ1-3; D is unresolved. V was cut by 0 bases and J by 0 bases, with 13 bases left in between. The length of the CDR3 is 17 residues. CDR1 is SGHNT and CDR2 is YYREEE in the germline V gene (reference sequence). CDR3 nucleotides: TGTGCCAGCAGCTTGGAGTCAGGAGCTCTCTCTGGAAACACCATATATTTT. Amino acid sequence: CASSLESGALSGNTIYF.

This clone was detected only once. The chain uses TRBV18 and TRBJ2-7, with 11 nucleotides matching TRBD1. V dropped 3 bases and J dropped 7; count of bases not matched to a gene: 5. The germline V gene encodes CDR1 KGHSH and CDR2 LQKENI. This CDR3 has 14 residues. DNA for the CDR3: TGTGCCAGCTCACCCGGACAGGGGGCGGAAGAGCAGTACTTC. It encodes CASSPGQGAEEQYF.

This clone was counted only a few times. This sequence joins TRBV6-1 and TRBJ1-6; possibly TRBD1 for D (6 bases). Looked up from germline, CDR1 is MNHNS and CDR2 is SASEGT. CDR3 length: 15 residues. The CDR3 coding sequence is TGTGCATCCAGGGGTCACCCCCCTTATAATTCACCCCTCCACTTT. It is translated as CASRGHPPYNSPLHF.

V usage is TRBV6-5 and J usage is TRBJ1-1; TRBD1 is a possible D gene (6 bases). Deletions cut 6 bases from V and 6 bases from J, with 14 bases between. The length of the CDR3 is 13 residues. From germline, CDR1 is MNHEY and CDR2 SVGAGI. The CDR3 DNA is TGTGCCAGCAGACCCGACAGGACCGCTGAAGCTTTCTTT. Amino acids: CASRPDRTAEAFF.

This rearrangement joins TRBV5-4 to TRBJ2-1; 16 bases are a match to TRBD2. V lost 4 bases, J lost 7 bases, and 11 bases stayed unmatched. This CDR3 spans 18 amino acids. The germline V gene has CDR1 SGHNT and CDR2 YYREEE (reference sequence). This CDR3 is CASSPTGTSGRVGNEQFF. Written as DNA, the CDR3 is TGTGCCAGCAGCCCCACCGGGACTAGCGGGAGGGTTGGGAATGAGCAGTTCTTC.

The V and J genes are TRBV4-1 and TRBJ1-1, with TRBD1 as a possible D gene (5 bases). The CDR3 covers 14 residues. Per the germline V gene, CDR1 is MGHRA and CDR2 is YSYEKL. Between the trimmed V and J ends, which lost 6 bases and 3 bases, there was a span of 14 bases. The CDR3 region is CASRRRRGDTEAFF. The CDR3 nucleotides read TGCGCCAGCAGACGGAGAAGGGGTGACACTGAAGCTTTCTTT.

The chain links TRBV5-8 to TRBJ1-1; 10 nucleotides line up with TRBD1. CDR3 length equals 15 residues. Germline values: CDR1 SGHTS, CDR2 YDEGEE. V gave up 0 bases and J gave up 1 base; unmatched junction bases: 0. The CDR3 loop reads CASSLGDRGNTEAFF. In nucleotides, the CDR3 is TGTGCCAGCAGCTTGGGGGACAGGGGGAACACTGAAGCTTTCTTT.

The chain's CDR3 is CASSYSSILVIAEAFF. The DNA of the CDR3 is TGTGCCAGCAGTTACTCGAGTATCCTTGTAATAGCTGAAGCTTTCTTT. The V and J genes are TRBV6-5 and TRBJ1-1; D is unclear. The CDR3 is 16 amino acids. The ends were cut back, 0 bases at V and 6 bases at J, with 17 bases in the middle. Germline values: CDR1 MNHEY, CDR2 SVGAGI.

The gene calls are TRBV27 and TRBJ2-6, with D possibly being TRBD1 or TRBD2 (6 bases each). Germline loops: CDR1 MNHEY, CDR2 SMNVEV (reference sequence). This CDR3 is built from 17 residues. Trimming left V 6 bases short and J 3 bases short, with 18 bases between. Here the CDR3 DNA reads TGTGCCAGCAGCTTCCCCGGGGGCGCAGGTGGGGCCAACGTCCTGACTTTC. Protein sequence: CASSFPGGAGGANVLTF.

V gene TRBV28 combines with J gene TRBJ2-7, with TRBD1 matching over 7 bases. The CDR3 runs 14 residues. Germline loops: CDR1 MDHEN, CDR2 SYDVKM. The trim removed 5 bases at V and 2 bases at J, leaving 6 bases unmatched. In DNA form, the CDR3 reads TGTGCCAGCAGTGAAGACAGGGCCACCTACGAGCAGTACTTC. Protein product: CASSEDRATYEQYF.

The chain carries TRBV19 and TRBJ2-5, with 9 bases lining up with TRBD2. The CDR3 sequence is 15 residues long. CDR1 is LNHDA and CDR2 is SQIVND in the germline V gene (reference sequence). With 7 bases clipped from V and 5 bases from J, the junction kept 11 bases outside the gene matches. DNA of the CDR3: TGTGCCAGTATGAATTCGGGACTAGCCGGCGAGACCCAGTACTTC. It codes for CASMNSGLAGETQYF.

The chain has TRBV5-1 and TRBJ2-5; D gene uncertain. The V end was cut by 0 bases, the J end by 5 bases, with 5 bases between. There are 12 residues in the CDR3. Germline assignment: CDR1 SGHRS and CDR2 YFSETQ. The CDR3 loop is CASSLEGETQYF. The CDR3 DNA sequence: TGCGCCAGCAGCTTGGAAGGTGAGACCCAGTACTTC. The variable domain in full, completed from reference TRBV5-1 and TRBJ2-5, reads KAGVTQTPRYLIKTRGQQVTLSCSPISGHRSVSWYQQTPGQGLQFLFEYFSETQRNKGNFPGRFSGRQFSNSRSEMNVSTLELGDSALYLCASSLEGETQYFGPGTRLLVL.

This clone has just one count. The rearrangement links TRBV5-4 to TRBJ2-2; 13 nucleotides match TRBD2. The CDR3 is made up of 17 amino acids. The junction had 11 bases not matched to a gene; V was cut back by 4 bases and J by 8 bases. Germline assignment: CDR1 SGHNT and CDR2 YYREEE (reference sequence). CDR3 residues: CASSDRRTSGSKGELFF. In nucleotides, the CDR3 is TGTGCCAGCAGCGACCGCCGGACTAGCGGGAGTAAAGGGGAGCTGTTTTTT.

The rearrangement joins TRBV28 to TRBJ2-2; 8 bases fit TRBD2. Unmatched junction bases numbered 9, after V lost 5 bases and J lost 7 bases. CDR3 length: 15 residues. Germline lookup yields CDR1 MDHEN and CDR2 SYDVKM. As DNA, the CDR3 is TGTGCCAGCAGTACCCCGGGACTAGTCGTCGGGGAGCTGTTTTTT. Its translation is CASSTPGLVVGELFF.

V is TRBV5-4 and J is TRBJ1-6; D unresolved. Deletions cut 2 bases from V and 6 bases from J, with 12 bases between. Germline V gene data show CDR1 as SGHNT and CDR2 as YYREEE (reference sequence). The CDR3 consists of 15 residues. The CDR3 DNA is TGTGCCAGCAGCTTATCGGTGTCGGGTAATTCACCCCTCCACTTT. Protein: CASSLSVSGNSPLHF.

The chain employs TRBV19 and TRBJ1-5; no firm D call. Trimming took 3 bases from V and 5 from J, leaving 14 bases between them. The CDR3 length is 15 residues. In germline, CDR1 is LNHDA, CDR2 SQIVND (reference sequence). The CDR3 bases are TGTGCCAGTAGTATGGCGGCAGGCGGGGATCAGCCCCAGCATTTT. Protein sequence: CASSMAAGGDQPQHF.

The chain uses TRBV6-1 and TRBJ1-2, with TRBD1 matching 7 bases. This CDR3 is built from 15 residues. Trimming cost V 2 bases and J 2 bases; bases outside gene matches: 5. Germline values: CDR1 MNHNS, CDR2 SASEGT. The CDR3, as DNA: TGTGCCAGCAGTGAAAACAGGGGCAGCAACTATGGCTACACCTTC. This encodes CASSENRGSNYGYTF.

V gene TRBV29-1 combines with J gene TRBJ1-1; 7 bases agree with TRBD1. Germline loops: CDR1 SQVTM, CDR2 ANQGSEA. The CDR3 extends over 12 amino acids. J lost 5 bases, V lost 5 bases, and 5 bases had no gene match. For the CDR3, the DNA is TGCAGCGTTCTCGTACAGGGGACTGAAGCTTTCTTT. Its translation: CSVLVQGTEAFF.

The chain uses TRBV12-1 and TRBJ1-4. TRBV12-1 is assigned pseudogene status. This CDR3 is built from 15 residues. In DNA, the CDR3 is TGTGCCAGCAGGACGGAAGAGGTGGATCGGGAAAAACTGTTTTTT. Translated, it gives CASRTEEVDREKLFF.